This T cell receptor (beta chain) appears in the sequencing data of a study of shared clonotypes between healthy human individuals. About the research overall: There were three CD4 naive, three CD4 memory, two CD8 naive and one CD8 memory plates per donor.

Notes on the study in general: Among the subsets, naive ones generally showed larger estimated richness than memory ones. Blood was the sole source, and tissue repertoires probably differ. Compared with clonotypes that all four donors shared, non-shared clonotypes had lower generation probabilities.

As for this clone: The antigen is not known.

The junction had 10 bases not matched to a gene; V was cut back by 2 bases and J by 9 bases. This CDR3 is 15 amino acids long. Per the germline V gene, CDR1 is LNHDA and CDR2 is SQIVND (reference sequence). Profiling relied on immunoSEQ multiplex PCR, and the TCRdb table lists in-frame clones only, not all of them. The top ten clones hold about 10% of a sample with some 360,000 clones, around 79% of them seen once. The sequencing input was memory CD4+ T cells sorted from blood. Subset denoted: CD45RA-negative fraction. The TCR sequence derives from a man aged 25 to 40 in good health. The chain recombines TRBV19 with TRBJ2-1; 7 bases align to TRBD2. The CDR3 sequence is CASSINRGGRGEQFF. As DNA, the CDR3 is TGTGCCAGTAGTATAAATCGCGGTGGGAGGGGTGAGCAGTTCTTC.